Listed below are T cell receptor beta chains from one sample, sequenced in a study of T cells in Graves' hyperthyroidism and ophthalmopathy. In TCRdb, the multiplex PCR reads were re-called with MiXCR into one record per CDR3 protein. Seen here are under 600,000 distinct CDR3 sequences, roughly a sixth observed once, and the top ten hold under 3.5%. Material: blood. These receptors all stem from a woman in her thirties or forties with Graves' ophthalmopathy. The CDR3 runs from the conserved cysteine through the conserved F or W. The D gene is left open where the match is weak. Clone size is shown for a subset of rows, as once, few, many or a class of expanded clone.

clone_size,v_call,d_call,cdr3_aa
many,TRBV3-1,TRBD2,CASRLAGEQFF
few,TRBV9,-,CASSVGTRNSPLHF
many,TRBV2,-,CASSLRSSSYNSPLHF
many,TRBV11-2,-,CASSVLQETQYF
many,TRBV5-6,TRBD1,CASSLAQRDSQEQFF
few,TRBV4-1,-,CASSQDWGSRRSTDTQYF
-,TRBV20-1,-,CSADKGDYGYTF
many,TRBV20-1,TRBD2,CSARRTSGWDEQYF
many,TRBV20-1,TRBD1,CSARRQGAWQPQHF
-,TRBV27,-,CASSLRESSYEQYF
many,TRBV7-9,-,CASSLTPDTQYF
-,TRBV20-1,-,CSASEERISPLHF
many,TRBV20-1,TRBD2,CSARGSGGAGTDTQYF
many,TRBV6-1,TRBD1,CASTKMGQSYGYTF
many,TRBV2,-,CASGARSHSYEQYF
-,TRBV2,TRBD1,CASSDLDRGRSPLHF
many,TRBV2,TRBD1,CASSRDRPGYTF
-,TRBV28,-,CASSLGAPNEQFF
-,TRBV24-1,-,CATSDSARVTGELFF
few,TRBV19,TRBD1,CASRPFSSGGYEQYF
-,TRBV3-1,-,CASSNRDEIQYF
few,TRBV5-8,TRBD2,CASSFGGTSGGQETQYF
many,TRBV5-1,-,CASSYGSNQPQHF
-,TRBV6-1,-,CASSNRDEKLFF
many,TRBV5-1,-,CASSLAHESEKLFF
few,TRBV19,-,CARGVGPSYEQYF
few,TRBV30,-,CAWGQGPYGYTF
many,TRBV12-3/TRBV12-4,-,CASSLGGSSGANVLTF
many,TRBV10-1,-,CASSESGAAYNEQFF
many,TRBV30,TRBD1,CAWSPTGDTEAFF
-,TRBV4-2,TRBD2,CASSQDPTTSGSSYNEQFF
many,TRBV30,-,CAWSVNGSPLHF
few,TRBV10-3,-,CASLRDPFENQPQHF
few,TRBV19,-,CASSSDSYSNQPQHF
many,TRBV2,-,CASTQRRDGNEKLFF
-,TRBV2,TRBD2,CASRLRGTSGGGGRNTQYF
many,TRBV12-3/TRBV12-4,-,CASSSWGPARYFF
-,TRBV18,TRBD1,CASSLTGAGTANTEAFF
-,TRBV12-3/TRBV12-4,-,CASRYTGLASGNTIYF
many,TRBV12-3/TRBV12-4,TRBD1,CATSTGPPYEQYF
many,TRBV5-5,TRBD1,CASSLIPGQGQETQYF
many,TRBV11-3,-,CASSRGSYYEQFF
few,TRBV9,TRBD1,CASSTGQGRNTIYF
many,TRBV28,TRBD1,CASSPWGDSGTLTIYF
-,TRBV12-3/TRBV12-4,TRBD1,CASSQEQGTQPQHF
many,TRBV6-1,-,CASSAQAGQGSRNTEAFF
many,TRBV11-2,-,CASRLLSDDTQYF
few,TRBV2,TRBD1,CASSVTGTGPGELFF
few,TRBV5-1,-,CASSEGGLLVTVEQFF
-,TRBV7-2,-,CASTRDYGYTF